The rows below give T cell receptor beta chains drawn from one sample of a study of T cell responses to AZD1222 COVID-19 vaccine. The repertoire was sequenced with immunoSEQ multiplex PCR; TCRdb's copy has only in-frame clones and lacks some. The sample consists of about 180,000 clones, over 75% of them appearing once. Specimen: peripheral blood, collected on day 0 of AZD1222 vaccination. The receptor source for this set is an adult in good health. Each CDR3 is given with its conserved first and last residue. Fields, in order: J gene, CDR3 length, D gene, V gene, CDR3 DNA, CDR3 protein. The D gene is left open where the match is weak.

J gene: TRBJ1-3
CDR3 length: 15
D gene: TRBD1
V gene: TRBV7-2
CDR3 DNA: TGTGCCAGCAGCTCGGAGACAGGGGTTCTAAACACCATATATTTT
CDR3 protein: CASSSETGVLNTIYF

J gene: TRBJ1-1
CDR3 length: 14
D gene: NA
V gene: TRBV15
CDR3 DNA: TGTGCCACCAGCAGAGATCGAGTACAGGGATCGGCTTTCTTT
CDR3 protein: CATSRDRVQGSAFF

J gene: TRBJ1-3
CDR3 length: 14
D gene: NA
V gene: TRBV6-1
CDR3 DNA: TGTGCCAGCAATAGGGAAAGCACTGGAAACACCATATATTTT
CDR3 protein: CASNRESTGNTIYF

J gene: TRBJ1-3
CDR3 length: 17
D gene: TRBD1
V gene: TRBV7-2
CDR3 DNA: TGTGCCAGCAGCGTAACAGGGGGCGCGAGCTCTGGAAACACCATATATTTT
CDR3 protein: CASSVTGGASSGNTIYF

J gene: TRBJ1-2
CDR3 length: 17
D gene: NA
V gene: TRBV5-6
CDR3 DNA: TGTGCCAGCAGCTTGAAGGGTGATTTGGGAGGGATCTATGGCTACACCTTC
CDR3 protein: CASSLKGDLGGIYGYTF

J gene: TRBJ1-4
CDR3 length: 15
D gene: NA
V gene: TRBV7-2
CDR3 DNA: TGTGCCAGCAGCTTAGACGCGGTCCGGAATGAAAAACTGTTTTTT
CDR3 protein: CASSLDAVRNEKLFF

J gene: TRBJ2-7
CDR3 length: 16
D gene: TRBD1
V gene: TRBV3-1/TRBV3-2
CDR3 DNA: TGTGCCAGCAGCCAAGATGAAGGGCAGGGGGCGGGGGAGCAGTACTTC
CDR3 protein: CASSQDEGQGAGEQYF

J gene: TRBJ2-2
CDR3 length: 16
D gene: NA
V gene: TRBV5-6
CDR3 DNA: TGTGCCAGCAGCTTGGGGCAGGGGATCCACACCGGGGAGCTGTTTTTT
CDR3 protein: CASSLGQGIHTGELFF

J gene: TRBJ2-7
CDR3 length: 15
D gene: NA
V gene: TRBV27
CDR3 DNA: TGTGCCAGCAGTCCCCGCACCTTACACACCTACGAGCAGTACTTC
CDR3 protein: CASSPRTLHTYEQYF

J gene: TRBJ1-1
CDR3 length: 13
D gene: NA
V gene: TRBV5-6
CDR3 DNA: TGTGCCAGCAGCTTGATGGGGGACACTGAAGCTTTCTTT
CDR3 protein: CASSLMGDTEAFF

J gene: TRBJ1-5
CDR3 length: 13
D gene: TRBD1
V gene: TRBV2
CDR3 DNA: TGTGCCAGCCAGGGACAGACGAATCAGCCCCAGCATTTT
CDR3 protein: CASQGQTNQPQHF